Following are 3 T cell receptor beta chains from one sample sequenced in a study of T cells in Graves' hyperthyroidism and ophthalmopathy. TCR beta CDR3 sequences were amplified from RNA transcripts. The primer set for the first-round RT-PCR of the TCR CDR3 was HTBI. TCRdb itself ran the multiplex PCR reads through MiXCR, one entry per CDR3 protein. The data contain around 450,000 distinct CDR3 sequences, approximately 15% of them singletons. Sequencing was performed on blood. The receptors were sampled from a woman in her late teens or twenties with Graves' hyperthyroidism.

There are many counts of this clonotype. This chain uses TRBV7-9 with TRBJ2-1; D gene ambiguous. The germline gives CDR1 SEHNR, CDR2 FQNEAQ (reference sequence). Trimming removed 5 bases at V and 3 bases at J, with 8 bases between. The CDR3 consists of 13 residues. CDR3 bases: TGTGCCAGCAGCCTAAGGGACTACAATGAGCAGTTCTTC. This encodes CASSLRDYNEQFF.

This clonotype was counted at least ten times. The chain has TRBV2 and TRBJ2-4; TRBD1 agrees at 7 bases. The J segment lost 5 bases and the V segment lost 5 bases, leaving 3 bases of the junction unmatched. The CDR3 contains 13 residues. Germline assignment: CDR1 SNHLY and CDR2 FYNNEI. CDR3 amino acids: CASSYRGQNIQYF. The CDR3 nucleotides read TGTGCCAGCAGTTACAGGGGCCAAAACATTCAGTACTTC.

The table lists this clonotype with many counts. J is TRBJ2-5 and V is TRBV18, with a weak D call TRBD1 (6 bases). This CDR3 has 15 residues. CDR1 is KGHSH and CDR2 is LQKENI in the germline V gene. V was shortened by 2 bases and J by 2 bases, with 12 bases between the two germline ends. The CDR3 region is CASSPRGKLQETQYF. In nucleotides, the CDR3 is TGTGCCAGCTCACCAAGGGGGAAATTGCAAGAGACCCAGTACTTC.